This T cell receptor (beta chain) was captured by sequencing in a study of T cells in localized non-small cell lung cancer. Study-wide results and limits: A median of 57 of the top 100 tumor clones appeared in adjacent lung, which was paired and uninvolved. Longer survival (overall) was linked to higher T cell density in blood.

Sequenced by immunoSEQ multiplex PCR; TCRdb stores in-frame clones only, minus some. The sample lists 21,000 or so clones, over 65% occurring once. As concerns this clone: Its antigen is not known.

V lost 4 bases and J 0 bases, leaving 10 bases between the germline ends. There are 14 residues in the CDR3. Germline values: CDR1 SGHDT, CDR2 YYEEEE. The J gene is TRBJ1-1, the V gene TRBV5-6; possible D gene TRBD1, 5 bases. This specimen consisted of PBMCs, obtained before any cancer treatment. The receptor was isolated from a woman aged 40 to 75 with stage II squamous cell lung carcinoma. The CDR3 region has the DNA TGTGCCAGCAGCCCCCAGGGAATGAACACTGAAGCTTTCTTT. Protein: CASSPQGMNTEAFF. Drawing the rest from reference TRBV5-6 and TRBJ1-1, the complete variable domain is DAGVTQSPTHLIKTRGQQVTLRCSPKSGHDTVSWYQQALGQGPQFIFQYYEEEERQRGNFPDRFSGHQFPNYSSELNVNALLLGDSALYLCASSPQGMNTEAFFGQGTRLTVV.